The rows below give T cell receptor beta chains drawn from one sample of a study of cytomegalovirus exposure and HLA in healthy donors. The repertoire was sequenced with immunoSEQ multiplex PCR; TCRdb's copy has only in-frame clones and lacks some. Of around 200,000 clones listed, roughly 80% were seen once; the top ten hold just over 1.4%. Sequenced material: PBMCs. Source of these receptors: a girl aged 10 to 17 in good health and CMV-seronegative. Both conserved end residues are part of each CDR3. The order of the fields is V gene, D gene, J gene, CDR3 length, clone size, CDR3 DNA, CDR3 protein. The D gene is left open where the match is weak. Clone size is not always given. Where it is, it says once, few, many or a class for expanded clones.

TRBV2	-	TRBJ2-4	13	-	TGTGCCAGCAGTGAAGACAGCAAACACATTCAGTACTTC	CASSEDSKHIQYF
TRBV5-1	-	TRBJ2-7	14	-	TGCGCCAGCAAAGCTCAGGGGAACCTCTACGAGCAGTACTTC	CASKAQGNLYEQYF
TRBV7-9	-	TRBJ1-6	16	-	TGTGCCAGCAGCCCCAGCGGGGGAGGGCCCAATTCACCCCTCCACTTT	CASSPSGGGPNSPLHF
TRBV19	-	TRBJ1-5	13	-	TGTGCCAGTAGGCACTATAGCAATCAGCCCCAGCATTTT	CASRHYSNQPQHF
TRBV4-3	-	TRBJ2-7	17	-	TGCGCCAGCAGCCAAGGGGCACATGCGCGGGCCGCCCTGGAGCAGTACTTC	CASSQGAHARAALEQYF
TRBV19	-	TRBJ1-1	15	few	TGTGCCAGTAGTGGTCGGAGGGTTTGGAACACTGAAGCTTTCTTT	CASSGRRVWNTEAFF
TRBV6-5	TRBD1	TRBJ1-1	14	few	TGTGCCAGCAGTTACTGGACAGGGGATACTGAAGCTTTCTTT	CASSYWTGDTEAFF
TRBV28	-	TRBJ2-1	13	-	TGTGCCAGCAGTTTTGGGGCAACCAATGAGCAGTTCTTC	CASSFGATNEQFF
TRBV9	TRBD1	TRBJ2-3	15	once	TGTGCCAGCAGCGGGCCGACAGGGAACACAGATACGCAGTATTTT	CASSGPTGNTDTQYF
TRBV29-1	-	TRBJ2-1	15	-	TGCAGCGTTGAAGGCAGGGAAGAGGCACCCAATGAGCAGTTCTTC	CSVEGREEAPNEQFF
TRBV27	-	TRBJ1-4	15	-	TGTGCCAGCAGTTCCGGCATTGGGGGAGGGGAAAAACTGTTTTTT	CASSSGIGGGEKLFF
TRBV7-8	TRBD1	TRBJ1-1	15	-	TGTGCCAGCAGCTTAAATGGCAACAGGGGCACTGAAGCTTTCTTT	CASSLNGNRGTEAFF
TRBV27	-	TRBJ2-7	13	-	TGTGCCAGCAGCCCGGGTCCGGACTACGAGCAGTACTTC	CASSPGPDYEQYF
TRBV18	-	TRBJ1-5	16	-	TGTGCCAGCTCACCCCAACGGGCCGGGGGCAATCAGCCCCAGCATTTT	CASSPQRAGGNQPQHF
TRBV7-9	TRBD1	TRBJ1-6	15	few	TGTGCCAGCAGCTTTGAGGGGGCCATAAATTCACCCCTCCACTTT	CASSFEGAINSPLHF
TRBV4-2	TRBD1	TRBJ2-6	20	few	TGTGCCAGCAGCCAAGCACAAGGATGGGACAGGGATTCTGGGGCCAACGTCCTGACTTTC	CASSQAQGWDRDSGANVLTF
TRBV19	-	TRBJ2-7	15	-	TGTGCCAGTAGTATAATACTAGGTTCGATCAACGAGCAGTACTTC	CASSIILGSINEQYF
TRBV5-8	TRBD1	TRBJ2-1	15	-	TGTGCCAGCAGCTCGTCCGGGACAGGAAACAATGAGCAGTTCTTC	CASSSSGTGNNEQFF
TRBV29-1	-	TRBJ2-7	13	-	TGCAGCGTTGCAACAGGGCAAGTTGACGAGCAGTACTTC	CSVATGQVDEQYF
TRBV30	-	TRBJ1-6	13	-	TGTGCCTGGGGTAGCTCCTATAATTCACCCCTCCACTTT	CAWGSSYNSPLHF
TRBV5-4	-	TRBJ2-1	14	-	TGTGCCAGCAGCCTCTCCTCTACGGAGAGTGAGCAGTTCTTC	CASSLSSTESEQFF
TRBV6-6	-	TRBJ1-3	15	-	TGTGCCAGCAGTCACCGGACAGTCTCTGGAAACACCATATATTTT	CASSHRTVSGNTIYF
TRBV15	-	TRBJ1-1	13	-	TGTGCCACCAGCAGAGATTTACAAGCTGAAGCTTTCTTT	CATSRDLQAEAFF
TRBV5-4	-	TRBJ1-4	14	-	TGTGCCAGCAGCTCAACACATGCTAATGAAAAACTGTTTTTT	CASSSTHANEKLFF
TRBV6-6	-	TRBJ1-1	13	-	TGTGCCAGTTCGGACGGACAGAACACTGAAGCTTTCTTT	CASSDGQNTEAFF
TRBV30	-	TRBJ2-7	15	-	TGTGCCTGGAGCCTCCGGGACCGGGGGTTTTACGAGCAGTACTTC	CAWSLRDRGFYEQYF
TRBV5-1	-	TRBJ1-2	16	-	TGCGCCAGCGTCCCCACGGCGGGGGCCAATTTATATGGCTACACCTTC	CASVPTAGANLYGYTF
TRBV4-3	-	TRBJ2-3	14	-	TGCGCCAGCAGCACCCGAGGTCCCACAGATACGCAGTATTTT	CASSTRGPTDTQYF
TRBV9	-	TRBJ2-5	13	once	TGTGCCAGCAGCCCCCGACTAGGAGAGACCCAGTACTTC	CASSPRLGETQYF
TRBV28	TRBD1	TRBJ2-7	14	-	TGTGCCAGCAGAACCGGGACAGGGGCCTACGAGCAGTACTTC	CASRTGTGAYEQYF
TRBV5-6	-	TRBJ2-3	14	-	TGTGCCAGCGGGGGGGCGGGTAGCACAGATACGCAGTATTTT	CASGGAGSTDTQYF
TRBV7-2	TRBD1	TRBJ1-5	19	-	TGTGCCAGCAGACGCCCCCCACACAGGGGGCATGGGAGCAATCAGCCCCAGCATTTT	CASRRPPHRGHGSNQPQHF
TRBV5-1	TRBD1	TRBJ1-1	15	-	TGCGCCAGCAGCCCGACAGGGACCAGGAGGACTGAAGCTTTCTTT	CASSPTGTRRTEAFF
TRBV27	-	TRBJ1-6	15	-	TGTGCCAGCAGTTTATCGTTGCAGGGGTCTTCACCCCTCCACTTT	CASSLSLQGSSPLHF
TRBV9	TRBD2	TRBJ2-1	15	-	TGTGCCAGCAGCGCCCCGGGACTAGCTTTCAATGAGCAGTTCTTC	CASSAPGLAFNEQFF